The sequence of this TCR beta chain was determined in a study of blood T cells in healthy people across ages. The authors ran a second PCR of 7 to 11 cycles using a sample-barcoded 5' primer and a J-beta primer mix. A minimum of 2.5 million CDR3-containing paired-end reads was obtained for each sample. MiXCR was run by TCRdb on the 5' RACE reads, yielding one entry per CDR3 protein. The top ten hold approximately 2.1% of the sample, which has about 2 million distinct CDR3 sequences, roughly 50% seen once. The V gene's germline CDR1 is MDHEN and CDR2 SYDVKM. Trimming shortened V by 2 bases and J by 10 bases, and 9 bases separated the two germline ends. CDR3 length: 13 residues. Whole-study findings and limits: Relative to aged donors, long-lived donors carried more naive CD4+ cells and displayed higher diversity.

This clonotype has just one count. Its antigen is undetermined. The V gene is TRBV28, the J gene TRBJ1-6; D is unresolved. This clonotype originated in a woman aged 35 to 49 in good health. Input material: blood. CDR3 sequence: CASSLNQLSPLHF. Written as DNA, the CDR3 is TGTGCCAGCAGTTTAAACCAGTTGTCACCCCTCCACTTT.